What follows are 8 T cell receptor beta chains derived from one specimen sequenced in a study of neoadjuvant anti-PD-1 for oral cavity cancer. Assay: immunoSEQ multiplex PCR; the TCRdb copy retains only in-frame clones and omits some. The sample records over 5,000 clones, approximately 53% being singletons. Time point noted: after neoadjuvant nivolumab, at surgical resection. Sequencing was performed on tumor tissue, taken after nivolumab (anti-PD-1) treatment. Receptors were obtained from a person aged 35-79 years with oral cavity squamous cell carcinoma.

The V call is TRBV9, the J call TRBJ2-1; 10 nucleotides line up with TRBD2. Germline-derived CDR1 and CDR2 are SGDLS and YYNGEE. V lost 2 bases and J lost 12; bases outside the gene matches: 8. The CDR3 length is 14 residues. CDR3 bases: TGTGCCAGCAGCGTTGGACTAGCGGAGAGGGGGCAGTTCTTC. Its translation is CASSVGLAERGQFF. The whole variable domain, remainder taken from reference TRBV9 and TRBJ2-1, is DSGVTQTPKHLITATGQRVTLRCSPRSGDLSVYWYQQSLDQGLQFLIQYYNGEERAKGNILERFSAQQFPDLHSELNLSSLELGDSALYFCASSVGLAERGQFFGPGTRLTVL.

This clone was detected a few times. This chain connects TRBV7-7 to TRBJ2-7, with 9 nucleotides matching TRBD1. The CDR3 is 15 residues long. The V gene end was trimmed by 1 base and the J gene end by 3 bases; junction bases not matched to a gene: 4. Germline V CDR1 and CDR2: SSHAT, FNYEAQ (reference sequence). The CDR3 DNA sequence: TGTGCCAGCAGCTTAGGGACAGGGGAGGTCTACGAGCAGTACTTC. Translated, it gives CASSLGTGEVYEQYF.

This clone was seen only once. The chain carries TRBV5-1 and TRBJ2-1; 9 nucleotides agree with TRBD1. V was pared by 4 bases and J by 4 bases, with 6 bases of the junction left unmatched. CDR1 SGHRS and CDR2 YFSETQ come from the germline V gene. This CDR3 spans 15 amino acids. CDR3 DNA sequence: TGCGCCAGCAGCACCCAACAGGGGGCATACAATGAGCAGTTCTTC. Protein sequence: CASSTQQGAYNEQFF.

This clone is termed large. The V and J genes are TRBV2 and TRBJ2-2, with 14 positions matching TRBD2. Germline CDR1 and CDR2: SNHLY and FYNNEI. The V and J ends lost 6 bases and 5 bases, in that order; junction bases with no gene match: 2. This CDR3 contains 15 residues. The CDR3 spells CASRGLAGVTGELFF. The CDR3 DNA sequence: TGTGCCAGCAGGGGACTAGCGGGAGTTACCGGGGAGCTGTTTTTT.

A few counts support this clone. This chain joins TRBV29-1 and TRBJ2-3; D is uncertain. Trimming stripped 6 bases from V and 2 bases from J, with 9 bases between. The CDR3 contains 12 residues. CDR1 SQVTM and CDR2 ANQGSEA come from the germline V gene. The CDR3 is CSVRRSTDTQYF. The CDR3 DNA sequence: TGCAGCGTCCGACGGTCCACAGATACGCAGTATTTT.

The chain carries TRBV7-8 and TRBJ2-1, with no clear D. This CDR3 is 12 amino acids long. The V and J ends lost 0 bases and 6 bases respectively, with 3 bases between them. CDR1 and CDR2 from the germline V gene are SGHVS and FQNEAQ. CDR3 coding DNA: TGTGCCAGCAGCTTAGCCCTCAATGAGCAGTTCTTC. This translates into CASSLALNEQFF. Supplemented by reference TRBV7-8 and TRBJ2-1, the full variable domain reads GAGVSQSPRYKVAKRGQDVALRCDPISGHVSLFWYQQALGQGPEFLTYFQNEAQLDKSGLPSDRFFAERPEGSVSTLKIQRTQQEDSAVYLCASSLALNEQFFGPGTRLTVL.

This clone has more than one count but fewer than ten. The V and J genes are TRBV27 and TRBJ1-2; D remains ambiguous. CDR3 length: 11 residues. In germline, CDR1 is MNHEY, CDR2 SMNVEV (reference sequence). The V and J ends lost 6 bases and 1 base respectively, with 3 bases between them. CDR3 nucleotides: TGTGCCAGCAGGTATAACTATGGCTACACCTTC. It codes for CASRYNYGYTF.

The chain combines TRBV28 with TRBJ2-1; D remains unclear. This CDR3 has 15 residues. V lost 6 bases to trimming and J lost 3 bases, with 15 bases between them. The V gene's germline CDR1 is MDHEN and CDR2 SYDVKM. CDR3 sequence reads: CASRAWTSSYNEQFF. The CDR3 DNA follows: TGTGCCAGCAGGGCATGGACCTCTAGCTACAATGAGCAGTTCTTC.